The clone carrying this TCR beta chain was observed a handful of times. Approximately 32,000 T cell genomes, or approximately 0.3 ug DNA, went into unsorted PBMC replicate PCRs. This table comes from immunoSEQ multiplex PCR, and its TCRdb copy is limited to in-frame clones, with some not included. The table has approximately 440,000 clones, around 77% seen once; the top ten hold approximately 12%. Free of recent acute infections or vaccinations, the donors were healthy HIV-negative adults. All the donors were Caucasian adults who lived in Nashville, Tennessee. These data belong to a study of shared clonotypes between healthy human individuals. The length of the CDR3 is 17 residues. The trim removed 5 bases at V and 4 bases at J, leaving 9 bases unmatched. Germline loops: CDR1 SGHTA, CDR2 FQGTGA.

Sequencing was performed on PBMCs. This rearrangement joins TRBV7-3 to TRBJ2-6, with 9 bases aligning to TRBD1. This receptor was obtained from a woman aged 40 to 49 in good health. Some clones in this sample may be carry-over from other donors' samples. CDR3 sequence reads: CASSTGQGRAGANVLTF. CDR3 nucleotides: TGTGCCAGCAGCACCGGACAGGGGCGGGCCGGGGCCAACGTCCTGACTTTC.